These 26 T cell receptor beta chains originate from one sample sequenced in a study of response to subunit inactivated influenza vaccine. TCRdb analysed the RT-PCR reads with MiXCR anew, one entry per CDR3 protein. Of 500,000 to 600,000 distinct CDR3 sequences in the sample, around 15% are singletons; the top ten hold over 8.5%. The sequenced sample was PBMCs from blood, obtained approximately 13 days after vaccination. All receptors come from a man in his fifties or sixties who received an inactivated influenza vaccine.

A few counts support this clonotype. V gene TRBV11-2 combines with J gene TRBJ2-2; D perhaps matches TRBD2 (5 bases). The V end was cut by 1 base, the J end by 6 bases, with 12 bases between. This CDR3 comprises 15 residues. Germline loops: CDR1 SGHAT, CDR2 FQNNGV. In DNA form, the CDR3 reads TGTGCCAGCAGCTTAGTAGTGGGAGCGTCCGGGGAGCTGTTTTTT. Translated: CASSLVVGASGELFF.

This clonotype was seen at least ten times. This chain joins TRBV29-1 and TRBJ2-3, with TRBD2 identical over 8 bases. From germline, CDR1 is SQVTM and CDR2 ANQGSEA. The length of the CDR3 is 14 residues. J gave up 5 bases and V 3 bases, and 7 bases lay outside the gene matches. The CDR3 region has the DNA TGCAGCGTTGAGACGGGGGGGCCGGGAGATACGCAGTATTTT. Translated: CSVETGGPGDTQYF.

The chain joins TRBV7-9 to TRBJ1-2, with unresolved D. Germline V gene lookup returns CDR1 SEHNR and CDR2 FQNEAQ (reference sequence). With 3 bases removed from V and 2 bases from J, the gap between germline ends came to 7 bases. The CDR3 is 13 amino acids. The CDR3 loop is CASSFLGNYGYTF. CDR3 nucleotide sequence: TGTGCCAGCAGCTTCTTAGGGAACTATGGCTACACCTTC.

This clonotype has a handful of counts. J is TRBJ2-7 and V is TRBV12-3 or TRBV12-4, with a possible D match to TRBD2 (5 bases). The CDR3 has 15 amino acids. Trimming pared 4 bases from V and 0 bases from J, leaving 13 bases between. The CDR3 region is CASSSDGKISYEQYF. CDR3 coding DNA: TGTGCCAGCAGTTCTGACGGGAAAATCTCCTACGAGCAGTACTTC.

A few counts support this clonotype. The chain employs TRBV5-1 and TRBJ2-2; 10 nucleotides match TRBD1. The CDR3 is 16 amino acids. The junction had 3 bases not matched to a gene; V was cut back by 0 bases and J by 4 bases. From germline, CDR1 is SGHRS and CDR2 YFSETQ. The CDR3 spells CASSLAGQGTTGELFF. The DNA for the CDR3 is TGCGCCAGCAGCTTGGCGGGACAGGGGACCACCGGGGAGCTGTTTTTT.

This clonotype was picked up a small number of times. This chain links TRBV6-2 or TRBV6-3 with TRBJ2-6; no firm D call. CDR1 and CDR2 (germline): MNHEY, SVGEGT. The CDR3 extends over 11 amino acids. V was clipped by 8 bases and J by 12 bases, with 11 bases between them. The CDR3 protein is CASSQFSVLTF. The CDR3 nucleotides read TGTGCCAGCTCACAGTTTTCCGTCCTGACTTTC.

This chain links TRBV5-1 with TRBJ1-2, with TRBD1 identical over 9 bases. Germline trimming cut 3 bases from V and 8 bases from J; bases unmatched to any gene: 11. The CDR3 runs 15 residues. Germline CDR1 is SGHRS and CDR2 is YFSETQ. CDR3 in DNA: TGCGCCAGCAGCTCAGGACAGGGGTCTAGGAGCGGCTACACCTTC. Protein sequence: CASSSGQGSRSGYTF.

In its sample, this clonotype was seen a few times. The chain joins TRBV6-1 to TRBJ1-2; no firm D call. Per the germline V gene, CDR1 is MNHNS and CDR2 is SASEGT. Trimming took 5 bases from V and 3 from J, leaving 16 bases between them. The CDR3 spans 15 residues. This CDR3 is CASSQTLTEYYGYTF. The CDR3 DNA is TGTGCCAGCAGTCAAACGCTGACGGAATACTATGGCTACACCTTC.

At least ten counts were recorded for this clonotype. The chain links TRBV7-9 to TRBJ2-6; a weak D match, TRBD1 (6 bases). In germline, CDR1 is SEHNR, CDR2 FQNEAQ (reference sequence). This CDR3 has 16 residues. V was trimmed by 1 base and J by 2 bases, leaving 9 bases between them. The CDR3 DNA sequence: TGTGCCAGCAGCTTAGGTCAGGGGACTGGGGCCAACGTCCTGACTTTC. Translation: CASSLGQGTGANVLTF.

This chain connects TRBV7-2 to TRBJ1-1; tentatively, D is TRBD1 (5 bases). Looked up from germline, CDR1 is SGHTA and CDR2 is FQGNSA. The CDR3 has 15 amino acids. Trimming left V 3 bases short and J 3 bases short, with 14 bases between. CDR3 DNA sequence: TGTGCCAGCAGCTTTTTTGGGGGGGTGCACACTGAAGCTTTCTTT. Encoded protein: CASSFFGGVHTEAFF.

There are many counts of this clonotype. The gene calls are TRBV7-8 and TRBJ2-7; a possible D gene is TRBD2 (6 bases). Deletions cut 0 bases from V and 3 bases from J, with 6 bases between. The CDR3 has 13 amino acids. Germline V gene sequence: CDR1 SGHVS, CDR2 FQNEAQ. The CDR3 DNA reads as TGTGCCAGCAGCTTAGCGACTAGCTACGAGCAGTACTTC. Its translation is CASSLATSYEQYF.

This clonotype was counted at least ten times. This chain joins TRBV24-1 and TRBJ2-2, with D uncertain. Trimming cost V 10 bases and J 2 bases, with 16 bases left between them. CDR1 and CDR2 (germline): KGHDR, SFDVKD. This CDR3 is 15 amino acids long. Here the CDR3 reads CATGREGPNTGELFF. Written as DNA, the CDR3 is TGTGCCACAGGCCGAGAAGGGCCCAACACCGGGGAGCTGTTTTTT.

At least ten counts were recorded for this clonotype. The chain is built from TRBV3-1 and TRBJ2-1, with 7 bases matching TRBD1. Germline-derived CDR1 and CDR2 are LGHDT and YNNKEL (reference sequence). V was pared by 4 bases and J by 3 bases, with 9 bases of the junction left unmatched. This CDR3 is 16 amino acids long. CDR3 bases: TGTGCCAGCAGCCCAAACTCCGGGACAGTCTACAATGAGCAGTTCTTC. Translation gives CASSPNSGTVYNEQFF.

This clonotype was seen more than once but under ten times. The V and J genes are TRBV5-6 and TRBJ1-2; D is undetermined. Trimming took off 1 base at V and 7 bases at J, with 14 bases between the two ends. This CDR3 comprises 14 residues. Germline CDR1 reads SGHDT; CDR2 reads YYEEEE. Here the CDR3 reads CASSLKNSGRGYTF. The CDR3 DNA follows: TGTGCCAGCAGCTTGAAAAACTCGGGTCGTGGCTACACCTTC.

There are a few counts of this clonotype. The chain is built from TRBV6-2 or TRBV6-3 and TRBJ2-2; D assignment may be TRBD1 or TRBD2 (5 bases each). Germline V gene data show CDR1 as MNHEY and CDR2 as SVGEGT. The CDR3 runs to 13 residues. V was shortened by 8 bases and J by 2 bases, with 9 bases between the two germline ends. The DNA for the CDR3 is TGTGCCAGCTGGGACGGTAACACCGGGGAGCTGTTTTTT. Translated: CASWDGNTGELFF.

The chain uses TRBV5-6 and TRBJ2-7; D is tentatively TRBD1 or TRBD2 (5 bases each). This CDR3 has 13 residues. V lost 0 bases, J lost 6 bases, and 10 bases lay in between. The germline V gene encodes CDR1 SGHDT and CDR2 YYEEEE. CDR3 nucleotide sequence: TGTGCCAGCAGCTTGGTCAGGGCGGGCGAGCAGTACTTC. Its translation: CASSLVRAGEQYF.

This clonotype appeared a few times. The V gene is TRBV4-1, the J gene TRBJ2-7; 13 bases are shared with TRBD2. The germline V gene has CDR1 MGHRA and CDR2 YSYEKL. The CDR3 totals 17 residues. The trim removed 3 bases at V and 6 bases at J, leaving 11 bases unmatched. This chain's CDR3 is CASSQGGLAGPMGEQYF. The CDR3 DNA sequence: TGCGCCAGCAGCCAGGGGGGACTAGCGGGGCCGATGGGCGAGCAGTACTTC.

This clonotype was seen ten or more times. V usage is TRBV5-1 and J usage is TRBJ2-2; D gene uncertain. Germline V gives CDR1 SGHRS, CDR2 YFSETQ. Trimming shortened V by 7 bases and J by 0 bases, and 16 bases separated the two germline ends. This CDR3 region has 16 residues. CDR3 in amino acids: CASGFVEQPNTGELFF. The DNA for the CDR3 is TGCGCCAGCGGGTTTGTAGAACAACCGAACACCGGGGAGCTGTTTTTT.

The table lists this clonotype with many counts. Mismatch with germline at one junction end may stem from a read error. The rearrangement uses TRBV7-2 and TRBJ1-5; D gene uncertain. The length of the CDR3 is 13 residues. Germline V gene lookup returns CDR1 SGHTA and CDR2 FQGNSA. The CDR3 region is CASSLASNQPQHF. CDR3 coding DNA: TGTGCCAGCAGTTTAGCTAGCAATCAGCCCCAGCATTTT.

This chain's CDR3 is CASSYRARYNEQFF. The CDR3 nucleotides are TGTGCCAGCAGTTACAGGGCCCGCTACAATGAGCAGTTCTTC. The chain joins TRBV27 to TRBJ2-1, with D perhaps TRBD1 (6 bases). V dropped 4 bases and J dropped 3 bases, with 10 bases sitting between them. CDR1 is MNHEY, CDR2 SMNVEV, per germline (reference sequence). This CDR3 is built from 14 residues.

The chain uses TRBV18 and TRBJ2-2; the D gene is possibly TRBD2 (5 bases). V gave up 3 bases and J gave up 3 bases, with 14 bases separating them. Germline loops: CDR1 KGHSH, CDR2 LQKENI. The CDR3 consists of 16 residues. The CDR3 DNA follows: TGTGCCAGCTCACCGAGACCCAGAGCGGACACCGGGGAGCTGTTTTTT. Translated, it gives CASSPRPRADTGELFF.

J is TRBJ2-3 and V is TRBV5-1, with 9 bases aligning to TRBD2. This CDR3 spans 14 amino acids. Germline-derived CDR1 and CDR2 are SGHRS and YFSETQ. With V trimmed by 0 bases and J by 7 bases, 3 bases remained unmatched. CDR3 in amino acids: CASSLALAGNTQYF. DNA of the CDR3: TGCGCCAGCAGCTTGGCCCTAGCGGGGAATACGCAGTATTTT.

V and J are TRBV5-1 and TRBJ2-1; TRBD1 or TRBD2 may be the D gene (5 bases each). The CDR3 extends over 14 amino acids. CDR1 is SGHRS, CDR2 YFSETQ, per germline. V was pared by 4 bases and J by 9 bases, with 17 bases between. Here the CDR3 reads CASSLRRGAGEQFF. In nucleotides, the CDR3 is TGCGCCAGCAGCCTTCGCCGGGGCGCCGGTGAGCAGTTCTTC.

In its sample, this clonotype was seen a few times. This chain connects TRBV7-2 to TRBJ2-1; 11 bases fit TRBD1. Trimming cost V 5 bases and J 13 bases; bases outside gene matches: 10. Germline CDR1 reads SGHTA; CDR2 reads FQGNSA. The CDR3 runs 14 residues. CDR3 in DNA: TGTGCCAGCAGCCCCGCCGGGACAGGGGGATCCCAGTTCTTC. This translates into CASSPAGTGGSQFF.

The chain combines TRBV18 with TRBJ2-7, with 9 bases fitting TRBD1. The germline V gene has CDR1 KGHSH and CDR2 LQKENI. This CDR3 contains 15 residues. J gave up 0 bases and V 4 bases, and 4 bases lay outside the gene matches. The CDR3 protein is CASSHRDRVSYEQYF. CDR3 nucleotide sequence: TGTGCCAGCTCACACCGGGACAGGGTCTCCTACGAGCAGTACTTC.

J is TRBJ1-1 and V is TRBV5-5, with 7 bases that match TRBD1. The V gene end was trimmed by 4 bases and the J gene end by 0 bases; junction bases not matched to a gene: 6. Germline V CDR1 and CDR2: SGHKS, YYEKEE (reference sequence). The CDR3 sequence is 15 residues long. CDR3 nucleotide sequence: TGTGCCAGCAGCGCAAGGACAGGATTGAACACTGAAGCTTTCTTT. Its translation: CASSARTGLNTEAFF.